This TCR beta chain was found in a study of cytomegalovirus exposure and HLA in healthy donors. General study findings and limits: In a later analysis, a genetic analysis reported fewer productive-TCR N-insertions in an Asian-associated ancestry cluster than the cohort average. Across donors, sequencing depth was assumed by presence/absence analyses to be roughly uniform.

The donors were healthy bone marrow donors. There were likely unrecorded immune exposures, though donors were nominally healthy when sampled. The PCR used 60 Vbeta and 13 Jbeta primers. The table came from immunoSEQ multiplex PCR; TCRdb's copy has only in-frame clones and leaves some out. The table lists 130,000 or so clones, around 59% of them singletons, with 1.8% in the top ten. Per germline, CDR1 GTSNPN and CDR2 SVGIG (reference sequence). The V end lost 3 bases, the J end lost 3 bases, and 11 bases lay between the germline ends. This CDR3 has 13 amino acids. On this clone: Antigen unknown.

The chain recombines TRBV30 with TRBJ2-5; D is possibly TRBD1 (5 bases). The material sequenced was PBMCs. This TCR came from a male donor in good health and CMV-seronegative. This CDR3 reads CAWSTGDKETQYF. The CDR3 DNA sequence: TGTGCCTGGAGCACAGGAGATAAAGAGACCCAGTACTTC.